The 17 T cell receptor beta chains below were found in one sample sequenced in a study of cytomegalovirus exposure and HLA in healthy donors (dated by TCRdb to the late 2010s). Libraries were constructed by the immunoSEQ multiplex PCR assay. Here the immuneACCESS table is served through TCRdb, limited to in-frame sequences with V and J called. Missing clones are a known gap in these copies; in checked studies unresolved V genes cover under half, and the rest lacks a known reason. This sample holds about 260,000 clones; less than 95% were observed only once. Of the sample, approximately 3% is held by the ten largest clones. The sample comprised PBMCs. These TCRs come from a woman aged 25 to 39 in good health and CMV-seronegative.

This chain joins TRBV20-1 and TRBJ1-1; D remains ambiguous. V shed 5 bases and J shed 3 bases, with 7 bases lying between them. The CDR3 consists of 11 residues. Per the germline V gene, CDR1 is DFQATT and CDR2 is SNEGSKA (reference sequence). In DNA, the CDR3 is TGCAGTGCTCCTCTTTACACTGAAGCTTTCTTT. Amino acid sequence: CSAPLYTEAFF.

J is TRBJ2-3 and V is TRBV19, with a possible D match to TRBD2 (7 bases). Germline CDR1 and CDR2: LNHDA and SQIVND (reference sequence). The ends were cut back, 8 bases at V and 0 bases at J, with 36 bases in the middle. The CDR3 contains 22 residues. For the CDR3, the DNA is TGTGCCAGTCCGACCTTCCGGGCGGGGGCAGGGGTAGCGGGCGACAGCACAGATACGCAGTATTTT. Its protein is CASPTFRAGAGVAGDSTDTQYF.

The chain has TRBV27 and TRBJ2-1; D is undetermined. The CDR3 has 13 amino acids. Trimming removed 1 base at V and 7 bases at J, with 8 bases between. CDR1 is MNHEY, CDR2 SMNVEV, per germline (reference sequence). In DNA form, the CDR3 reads TGTGCCAGCAGTTTATATATCCCAAATGAGCAGTTCTTC. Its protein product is CASSLYIPNEQFF.

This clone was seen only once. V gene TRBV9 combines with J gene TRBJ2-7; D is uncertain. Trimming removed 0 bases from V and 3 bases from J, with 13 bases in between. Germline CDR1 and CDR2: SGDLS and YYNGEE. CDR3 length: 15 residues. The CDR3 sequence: CASSVGRNDIYEQYF. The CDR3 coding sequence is TGTGCCAGCAGCGTAGGACGGAACGATATCTACGAGCAGTACTTC.

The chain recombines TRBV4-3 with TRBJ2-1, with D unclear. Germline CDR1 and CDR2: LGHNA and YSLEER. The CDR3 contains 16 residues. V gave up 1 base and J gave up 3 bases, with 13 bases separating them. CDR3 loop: CASSQVSSSDYNEQFF. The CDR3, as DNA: TGCGCCAGCAGCCAAGTTTCGTCTAGTGACTACAATGAGCAGTTCTTC.

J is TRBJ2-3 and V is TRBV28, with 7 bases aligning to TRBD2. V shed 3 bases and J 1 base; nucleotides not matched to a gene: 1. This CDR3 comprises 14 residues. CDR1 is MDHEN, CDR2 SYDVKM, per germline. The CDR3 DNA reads TGTGCCAGCAGTTTGGGGGGGGGCACAGATACGCAGTATTTT. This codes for CASSLGGGTDTQYF.

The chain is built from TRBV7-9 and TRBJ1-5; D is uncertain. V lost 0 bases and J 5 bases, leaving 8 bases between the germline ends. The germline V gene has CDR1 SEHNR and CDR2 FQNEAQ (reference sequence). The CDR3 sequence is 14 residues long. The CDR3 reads CASSLASPHQPQHF. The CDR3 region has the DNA TGTGCCAGCAGCTTAGCATCACCCCATCAGCCCCAGCATTTT.

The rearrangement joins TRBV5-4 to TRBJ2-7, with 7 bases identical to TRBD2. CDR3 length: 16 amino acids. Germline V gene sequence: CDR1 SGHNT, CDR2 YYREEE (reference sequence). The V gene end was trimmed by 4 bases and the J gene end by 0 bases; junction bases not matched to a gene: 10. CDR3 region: CASSPKTSPSSYEQYF. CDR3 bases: TGTGCCAGCAGCCCAAAGACTAGCCCGAGCTCCTACGAGCAGTACTTC.

The CDR3 region is CASSETNTAVPPGNTIYF. Written as DNA, the CDR3 is TGTGCCAGCAGTGAAACCAACACGGCAGTCCCTCCTGGAAACACCATATATTTT. This chain connects TRBV2 to TRBJ1-3; D is unresolved. Trimming took off 2 bases at V and 2 bases at J, with 19 bases between the two ends. The CDR3 has 18 amino acids. CDR1 SNHLY and CDR2 FYNNEI come from the germline V gene.

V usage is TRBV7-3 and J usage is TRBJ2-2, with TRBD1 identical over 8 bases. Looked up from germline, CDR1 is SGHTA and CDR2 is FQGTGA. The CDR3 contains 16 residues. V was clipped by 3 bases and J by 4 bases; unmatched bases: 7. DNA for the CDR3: TGTGCCAGCAGCTTCCTGGACAGGGTGGGCACCGGGGAGCTGTTTTTT. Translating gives CASSFLDRVGTGELFF.

CDR3 sequence (DNA): TGTGCCAGCAGCTTTGGGGCAGGAGGCGAGCAGTACTTC. Amino acid sequence: CASSFGAGGEQYF. The chain links TRBV11-2 to TRBJ2-7; D may be TRBD1 or TRBD2 (5 bases each). Trimming took off 3 bases at V and 6 bases at J, with 12 bases between the two ends. Per germline, CDR1 SGHAT and CDR2 FQNNGV. This CDR3 contains 13 residues.

CDR3 loop: CASSYSLSEKLFF. In DNA, the CDR3 is TGTGCCAGCAGTTACTCCCTGAGCGAAAAACTGTTTTTT. The chain uses TRBV6-5 and TRBJ1-4, with no clear D. Trimming took off 0 bases at V and 8 bases at J, with 7 bases between the two ends. Per the germline V gene, CDR1 is MNHEY and CDR2 is SVGAGI. This CDR3 has 13 amino acids.

The CDR3 region is CASMGLAGGTEQYF. CDR3 nucleotides: TGTGCCAGCATGGGACTAGCGGGAGGTACCGAGCAGTACTTC. V and J are TRBV7-8 and TRBJ2-7, with 15 bases that match TRBD2. The CDR3 sequence is 14 residues long. CDR1 and CDR2 (germline): SGHVS, FQNEAQ. The V and J ends lost 7 bases and 6 bases, in that order; junction bases with no gene match: 4.

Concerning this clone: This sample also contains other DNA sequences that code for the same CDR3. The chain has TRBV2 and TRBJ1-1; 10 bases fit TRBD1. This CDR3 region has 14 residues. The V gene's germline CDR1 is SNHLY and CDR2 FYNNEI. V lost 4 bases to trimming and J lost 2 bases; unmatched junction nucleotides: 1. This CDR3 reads CASSGDRGNTEAFF. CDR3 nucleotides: TGTGCCAGCAGTGGGGACAGGGGTAACACTGAAGCTTTCTTT.

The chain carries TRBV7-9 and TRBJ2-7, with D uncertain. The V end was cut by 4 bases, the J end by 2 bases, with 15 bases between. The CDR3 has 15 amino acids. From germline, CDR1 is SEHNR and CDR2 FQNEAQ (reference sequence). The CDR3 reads CASSSPPRRPYEQYF. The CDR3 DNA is TGTGCCAGCAGCTCCCCTCCCCGAAGGCCCTACGAGCAGTACTTC.

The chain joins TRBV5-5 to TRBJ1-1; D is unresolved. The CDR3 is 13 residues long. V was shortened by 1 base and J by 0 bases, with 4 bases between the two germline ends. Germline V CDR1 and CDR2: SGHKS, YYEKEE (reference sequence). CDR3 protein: CASSLSVNTEAFF. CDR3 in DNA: TGTGCCAGCAGCTTGTCGGTGAACACTGAAGCTTTCTTT.

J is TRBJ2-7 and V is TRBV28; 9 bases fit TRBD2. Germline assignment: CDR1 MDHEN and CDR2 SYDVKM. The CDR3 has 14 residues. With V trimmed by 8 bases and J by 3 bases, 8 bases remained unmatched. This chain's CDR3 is CASGGTSSHYEQYF. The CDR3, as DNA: TGTGCCAGCGGAGGGACTAGCAGCCACTACGAGCAGTACTTC.